These T cell receptor beta chains were read from a single sample in a study of blood T cell repertoires in COVID-19. Sequenced by immunoSEQ multiplex PCR; TCRdb stores in-frame clones only, minus some. The table shows under 100,000 clones, with under 90% occurring only once. Material for sequencing was peripheral blood. These receptors were obtained from a man between 60 and 75 years old with COVID-19, enrolled during active disease. Each CDR3 is given with its conserved first and last residue. The D gene is left open where the match is weak. Not every row has a clone size; where given, it reads once, few, many or a size class.

V gene: TRBV25-1
D gene: TRBD1
clone size: NA
J gene: TRBJ1-1
CDR3 protein: CASSAYRGRGTEAFF
CDR3 DNA: TGTGCCAGCAGTGCCTACAGGGGGCGAGGGACTGAAGCTTTCTTT

V gene: TRBV30
D gene: NA
clone size: few
J gene: TRBJ1-2
CDR3 protein: CAWKAGIGYTF
CDR3 DNA: TGTGCCTGGAAAGCAGGGATCGGCTACACCTTC

V gene: TRBV28
D gene: TRBD1
clone size: NA
J gene: TRBJ1-3
CDR3 protein: CASIPTGNPGNTIYF
CDR3 DNA: TGTGCCAGCATCCCGACAGGGAATCCTGGAAACACCATATATTTT

V gene: TRBV7-6
D gene: TRBD1
clone size: NA
J gene: TRBJ2-1
CDR3 protein: CASSLTGGSPYNEQFF
CDR3 DNA: TGTGCCAGCAGCTTAACAGGGGGCTCCCCCTACAATGAGCAGTTCTTC

V gene: TRBV19
D gene: TRBD2
clone size: once
J gene: TRBJ2-5
CDR3 protein: CASSTLAGGQETQYF
CDR3 DNA: TGTGCCAGTAGTACCCTAGCGGGAGGCCAAGAGACCCAGTACTTC

V gene: TRBV19
D gene: NA
clone size: NA
J gene: TRBJ1-6
CDR3 protein: CASSIGEVLFENSPLHF
CDR3 DNA: TGTGCCAGTAGTATAGGAGAGGTCCTCTTTGAGAATTCACCCCTCCACTTT

V gene: TRBV6-5
D gene: TRBD1
clone size: NA
J gene: TRBJ2-7
CDR3 protein: CASRIRDRAYEQYF
CDR3 DNA: TGTGCCAGCCGTATCCGGGACAGAGCCTACGAGCAGTACTTC

V gene: TRBV27
D gene: NA
clone size: NA
J gene: TRBJ2-1
CDR3 protein: CASTATGLFNEQFF
CDR3 DNA: TGTGCCAGCACAGCGACGGGACTTTTCAATGAGCAGTTCTTC

V gene: TRBV11-3
D gene: NA
clone size: NA
J gene: TRBJ1-5
CDR3 protein: CASSRGNNQPQHF
CDR3 DNA: TGTGCCAGCAGCCGGGGGAACAATCAGCCCCAGCATTTT

V gene: TRBV7-9
D gene: NA
clone size: NA
J gene: TRBJ2-3
CDR3 protein: CASSSGRLKGDTQYF
CDR3 DNA: TGTGCCAGCAGCTCAGGGCGGCTTAAGGGAGATACGCAGTATTTT

V gene: TRBV4-2
D gene: NA
clone size: NA
J gene: TRBJ1-4
CDR3 protein: CASSQSLSNEKLFF
CDR3 DNA: TGTGCCAGCAGCCAGTCACTGAGCAATGAAAAACTGTTTTTT

V gene: TRBV6-5
D gene: NA
clone size: NA
J gene: TRBJ1-4
CDR3 protein: CATGSSNEKLFF
CDR3 DNA: TGTGCCACCGGGTCTTCTAATGAAAAACTGTTTTTT

V gene: TRBV19
D gene: TRBD2
clone size: NA
J gene: TRBJ2-5
CDR3 protein: CASSAPPASGSRETQYF
CDR3 DNA: TGTGCCAGTAGTGCCCCCCCGGCTAGCGGGAGTAGGGAGACCCAGTACTTC

V gene: TRBV6-5
D gene: TRBD1
clone size: NA
J gene: TRBJ2-7
CDR3 protein: CASSRDRVAYEQYF
CDR3 DNA: TGTGCCAGCAGCAGGGACAGGGTCGCCTACGAGCAGTACTTC

V gene: TRBV29-1
D gene: TRBD2
clone size: NA
J gene: TRBJ2-2
CDR3 protein: CSASTSLVDTGELFF
CDR3 DNA: TGCAGCGCCTCGACTAGCTTGGTCGATACCGGGGAGCTGTTTTTT

V gene: TRBV19
D gene: TRBD1
clone size: NA
J gene: TRBJ1-3
CDR3 protein: CASSKGDSRNTIYF
CDR3 DNA: TGTGCCAGTAGCAAAGGGGACAGTCGGAACACCATATATTTT

V gene: TRBV15
D gene: TRBD2
clone size: NA
J gene: TRBJ2-1
CDR3 protein: CATSRDLPYSGRQFF
CDR3 DNA: TGTGCCACCAGCAGAGATCTCCCTTATAGCGGGAGGCAGTTCTTC

V gene: TRBV15
D gene: NA
clone size: NA
J gene: TRBJ2-4
CDR3 protein: CATSSLPDLFAKNIQYF
CDR3 DNA: TGTGCCACCAGCAGCCTCCCCGACTTGTTCGCCAAAAACATTCAGTACTTC

V gene: TRBV2
D gene: NA
clone size: NA
J gene: TRBJ1-5
CDR3 protein: CASNWDINQPQHF
CDR3 DNA: TGTGCCAGCAACTGGGACATTAATCAGCCCCAGCATTTT

V gene: TRBV19
D gene: TRBD1
clone size: NA
J gene: TRBJ1-4
CDR3 protein: CASSPSDRSNEKLFF
CDR3 DNA: TGTGCCAGTAGTCCTTCGGACAGGTCGAATGAAAAACTGTTTTTT

V gene: TRBV27
D gene: TRBD1
clone size: NA
J gene: TRBJ1-1
CDR3 protein: CASGAQGTRRTEAFF
CDR3 DNA: TGTGCCAGCGGAGCACAGGGGACGCGGAGGACTGAAGCTTTCTTT

V gene: TRBV6-2/TRBV6-3
D gene: TRBD1
clone size: NA
J gene: TRBJ2-5
CDR3 protein: CASSTPAGQGMGETQYF
CDR3 DNA: TGTGCCAGCAGTACCCCGGCGGGACAGGGGATGGGAGAGACCCAGTACTTC

V gene: TRBV5-5
D gene: NA
clone size: NA
J gene: TRBJ2-2
CDR3 protein: CASLTVNTGELFF
CDR3 DNA: TGTGCCAGCTTGACAGTGAACACCGGGGAGCTGTTTTTT

V gene: TRBV11-3
D gene: NA
clone size: NA
J gene: TRBJ2-7
CDR3 protein: CASSPSYGNSYEQYF
CDR3 DNA: TGTGCCAGCAGCCCTTCCTACGGGAATTCCTACGAGCAGTACTTC

V gene: TRBV10-3
D gene: TRBD1
clone size: NA
J gene: TRBJ1-5
CDR3 protein: CAISPGQSNQPQHF
CDR3 DNA: TGTGCCATCAGTCCGGGACAGAGCAATCAGCCCCAGCATTTT

V gene: TRBV6-4
D gene: NA
clone size: NA
J gene: TRBJ1-1
CDR3 protein: CASTLWQGGTEAFF
CDR3 DNA: TGTGCCAGCACCCTTTGGCAGGGTGGCACTGAAGCTTTCTTT

V gene: TRBV12-3/TRBV12-4
D gene: NA
clone size: NA
J gene: TRBJ2-5
CDR3 protein: CASSWPRGGTQYF
CDR3 DNA: TGTGCCAGCAGTTGGCCGCGAGGAGGGACCCAGTACTTC

V gene: TRBV19
D gene: TRBD1
clone size: NA
J gene: TRBJ1-6
CDR3 protein: CASSHFGTGSSSPLHF
CDR3 DNA: TGTGCCAGTAGCCATTTCGGGACAGGGAGTAGTTCACCCCTCCACTTT

V gene: TRBV25-1
D gene: NA
clone size: once
J gene: TRBJ2-7
CDR3 protein: CASSDGGNSYEQYF
CDR3 DNA: TGTGCCAGCAGTGATGGGGGGAACTCCTACGAGCAGTACTTC

V gene: TRBV4-1
D gene: TRBD2
clone size: NA
J gene: TRBJ2-7
CDR3 protein: CASSPLAGDEQYF
CDR3 DNA: TGCGCCAGCAGCCCACTAGCGGGAGACGAGCAGTACTTC

V gene: TRBV4-3
D gene: TRBD2
clone size: NA
J gene: TRBJ2-1
CDR3 protein: CASSQVAGYNEQFF
CDR3 DNA: TGCGCCAGCAGCCAAGTAGCGGGCTACAATGAGCAGTTCTTC

V gene: TRBV7-2
D gene: NA
clone size: NA
J gene: TRBJ1-5
CDR3 protein: CASSPTWGVGQPQHF
CDR3 DNA: TGTGCCAGCAGCCCGACTTGGGGGGTAGGGCAGCCCCAGCATTTT

V gene: TRBV29-1
D gene: NA
clone size: NA
J gene: TRBJ1-4
CDR3 protein: CSVEDPGQKLFF
CDR3 DNA: TGCAGCGTTGAAGATCCGGGTCAAAAACTGTTTTTT

V gene: TRBV24-1
D gene: NA
clone size: NA
J gene: TRBJ1-1
CDR3 protein: CATRHDREAFF
CDR3 DNA: TGTGCCACCAGGCATGATAGAGAAGCTTTCTTT

V gene: TRBV7-2
D gene: NA
clone size: NA
J gene: TRBJ1-2
CDR3 protein: CASSLALRQGRGYTF
CDR3 DNA: TGTGCCAGCAGCTTAGCCCTCCGGCAGGGTAGGGGCTACACCTTC

V gene: TRBV6-5
D gene: NA
clone size: NA
J gene: TRBJ2-2
CDR3 protein: CASVNGGTGELFF
CDR3 DNA: TGTGCCAGCGTAAACGGTGGTACCGGGGAGCTGTTTTTT

V gene: TRBV7-8
D gene: TRBD1
clone size: once
J gene: TRBJ2-5
CDR3 protein: CASSFRTGVAETQYF
CDR3 DNA: TGTGCCAGCAGCTTTAGGACAGGGGTTGCAGAGACCCAGTACTTC

V gene: TRBV18
D gene: NA
clone size: NA
J gene: TRBJ2-7
CDR3 protein: CASSPKLPAQGGLEQYF
CDR3 DNA: TGTGCCAGCTCACCAAAGTTGCCGGCTCAGGGGGGACTCGAGCAGTACTTC

V gene: TRBV2
D gene: TRBD2
clone size: NA
J gene: TRBJ2-3
CDR3 protein: CASSAATSGTTDTQYF
CDR3 DNA: TGTGCCAGCAGTGCCGCAACTAGCGGAACCACAGATACGCAGTATTTT

V gene: TRBV5-1
D gene: TRBD1
clone size: NA
J gene: TRBJ2-1
CDR3 protein: CASSSTVQGAIYNEQFF
CDR3 DNA: TGCGCCAGCAGCTCCACCGTACAGGGGGCGATCTACAATGAGCAGTTCTTC

V gene: TRBV6-2/TRBV6-3
D gene: TRBD2
clone size: NA
J gene: TRBJ2-3
CDR3 protein: CASSTRTSGSTDTQYF
CDR3 DNA: TGTGCCAGCAGTACCCGGACTAGCGGAAGCACAGATACGCAGTATTTT

V gene: TRBV3-1/TRBV3-2
D gene: NA
clone size: NA
J gene: TRBJ1-2
CDR3 protein: CASSQGGVLNGYTF
CDR3 DNA: TGTGCCAGCAGCCAAGGGGGGGTCTTAAATGGCTACACCTTC

V gene: TRBV24-1
D gene: TRBD1
clone size: NA
J gene: TRBJ2-5
CDR3 protein: CATSDPLTGRETQYF
CDR3 DNA: TGTGCCACCAGTGATCCCTTGACAGGGCGAGAGACCCAGTACTTC

V gene: TRBV11-3
D gene: TRBD2
clone size: NA
J gene: TRBJ2-1
CDR3 protein: CASSSAGTSGISSYNEQFF
CDR3 DNA: TGTGCCAGCAGTTCCGCCGGGACTAGCGGGATTAGCTCCTACAATGAGCAGTTCTTC

V gene: TRBV12-5
D gene: NA
clone size: once
J gene: TRBJ2-1
CDR3 protein: CASGLREGFDEQFF
CDR3 DNA: TGTGCTAGTGGTTTACGGGAAGGGTTCGATGAGCAGTTCTTC